This record concerns one TCR beta chain sequence. The CDR3 consists of 15 residues. Germline CDR1 MNHEY, CDR2 SMNVEV (reference sequence). V gave up 6 bases and J gave up 2 bases, with 13 bases separating them. The PCR ran on 60 Vbeta and 13 Jbeta primers. Method: immunoSEQ multiplex PCR; TCRdb's copy keeps in-frame clones and lacks some. Of about 100,000 clones in the sample, roughly four fifths were seen once. The data derive from a study of cytomegalovirus exposure and HLA in healthy donors. The TCR comes from a woman aged 55-69 years in good health and CMV-seropositive. The sequencing sample was made of PBMCs. The chain uses TRBV27 and TRBJ2-2, with D possibly TRBD1 on 6 matching bases. The CDR3 sequence is CASSLRGTNTGELFF. The DNA of the CDR3 is TGTGCCAGCAGCCTCAGGGGCACTAACACCGGGGAGCTGTTTTTT.